These 30 T cell receptor beta chains came from one sample sequenced in a study of metastatic and nonmetastatic thyroid tumors. No patient had received any treatment before thyroid surgery. MiXCR reprocessed the PCR reads for TCRdb. Counted here are about 24,000 clones, roughly 13% occurring once; the ten biggest clones make up roughly an eighth. The material sequenced was blood. Receptors were obtained from a female donor with papillary thyroid cancer or a benign thyroid nodule (not recorded which). Some clones in this sample may be carry-over from other donors' samples.

This clone was observed a few times. This may come from a read error, since a much larger clone is one base off. The conserved phenylalanine or tryptophan is not found at the CDR3 terminus, so this likely reflects a read error. The chain recombines TRBV5-1 with TRBJ2-5; a possible D gene is TRBD1 (7 bases). Trimming pared 4 bases from V and 0 bases from J, leaving 16 bases between. CDR3 size: 16 residues. Germline V gives CDR1 SGHRS, CDR2 YFSETQ. The CDR3 DNA reads as TGCGCCAGCAGCAACAACAGGGGACTCTACCAAGAGACCCAGTACCTC. Its protein product is CASSNNRGLYQETQYL.

This clone was found many times. V usage is TRBV5-1 and J usage is TRBJ2-7; D possibly corresponds to TRBD2 (6 bases). The CDR3 is made up of 14 amino acids. CDR1 and CDR2 from the germline V gene are SGHRS and YFSETQ. Trimming took 0 bases from V and 4 from J, leaving 11 bases between them. The CDR3 nucleotides are TGCGCCAGCAGCTTGGACCCTAGCGAGTACGAGCAGTACTTC. It translates to CASSLDPSEYEQYF.

Note on this clone: At one end the junction does not follow the germline gene, possibly because of a read error. The V call is TRBV4-1, the J call TRBJ2-1, with 8 bases identical to TRBD2. The CDR3 consists of 15 residues. The germline gives CDR1 MGHRA, CDR2 YSYEKL. CDR3 loop: CASSQDRLAGDDQFF. CDR3 in DNA: TGCGCCAGCAGCCAAGATAGGCTAGCGGGCGATGATCAGTTCTTC.

The chain joins TRBV7-3 to TRBJ2-1; D is unclear. Germline CDR1 is SGHTA and CDR2 is FQGTGA. V was pared by 7 bases and J by 7 bases, with 14 bases between. The CDR3 has 13 amino acids. CDR3 nucleotides: TGTGCCAGCACCTCCGACCTGGGAAATGAGCAGTTCTTC. This sequence encodes CASTSDLGNEQFF. The full variable domain, in which reference TRBV7-3 and TRBJ2-1 provide the parts outside the CDR3, is GAGVSQTPSNKVTEKGKYVELRCDPISGHTALYWYRQSLGQGPEFLIYFQGTGAADDSGLPNDRFFAVRPEGSVSTLKIQRTERGDSAVYLCASTSDLGNEQFFGPGTRLTVL.

This clone was seen at least ten times. This chain connects TRBV5-5 to TRBJ2-7; D is possibly TRBD1 (6 bases). V shed 0 bases and J shed 3 bases, with 13 bases lying between them. This CDR3 has 15 amino acids. From germline, CDR1 is SGHKS and CDR2 YYEKEE (reference sequence). Written as DNA, the CDR3 is TGTGCCAGCAGCTTGGGGCAGGGGTCCCTCTACGAGCAGTACTTC. Protein: CASSLGQGSLYEQYF.

The genes are TRBV7-2 and TRBJ2-1; D remains unclear. The germline V and J ends were trimmed by 2 bases and 7 bases, with 15 bases remaining between them. Germline-derived CDR1 and CDR2 are SGHTA and FQGNSA. The CDR3 has 15 amino acids. CDR3 bases: TGTGCCAGCAGCTTAACGCCGGGTAGCCGGAATGAGCAGTTCTTC. It encodes CASSLTPGSRNEQFF.

The V and J genes are TRBV30 and TRBJ1-1, with 9 bases lining up with TRBD1. Germline values: CDR1 GTSNPN, CDR2 SVGIG (reference sequence). There are 17 residues in the CDR3. V was clipped by 0 bases and J by 4 bases; unmatched bases: 12. The CDR3 coding sequence is TGTGCCTGGAGTGTAGTGGTCCTAGGACAGGGGCCCACTGAAGCTTTCTTT. Translation: CAWSVVVLGQGPTEAFF.

This clone has more than one count but fewer than ten. The chain joins TRBV6-2 or TRBV6-3 to TRBJ2-7, with TRBD2 matching 11 bases. With 6 bases clipped from V and 8 bases from J, the junction kept 9 bases outside the gene matches. Germline V gene lookup returns CDR1 MNHEY and CDR2 SVGEGT. The CDR3 runs to 14 residues. The CDR3 sequence: CASRKGGLAVQQYF. In DNA form, the CDR3 reads TGTGCCAGCAGAAAGGGGGGACTAGCGGTTCAGCAGTACTTC.

This clone was detected ten times or more. V and J are TRBV7-9 and TRBJ2-2; TRBD2 might be the D (5 bases). Germline CDR1 is SEHNR and CDR2 is FQNEAQ (reference sequence). This CDR3 is 14 amino acids long. Deletions cut 7 bases from V and 2 bases from J, with 11 bases between. In DNA form, the CDR3 reads TGTGCCAGCACCAGGACTCCTAACACCGGGGAGCTGTTTTTT. This sequence encodes CASTRTPNTGELFF.

At least ten counts were recorded for this clone. The chain carries TRBV6-4 and TRBJ1-5; no firm D call. CDR3 size: 17 residues. V lost 2 bases and J lost 3, with 17 bases in between. In germline, CDR1 is MRHNA, CDR2 SNTAGT. CDR3 DNA sequence: TGTGCCAGCAGTGACAGGTGGAAGCCAGGTTACAATCAGCCCCAGCATTTT. The encoded protein is CASSDRWKPGYNQPQHF.

This chain connects TRBV6-5 to TRBJ2-7; possibly TRBD1 or TRBD2 for D (6 bases each). The V and J ends lost 0 bases and 6 bases respectively, with 21 bases between them. The germline CDR1 and CDR2 sequences are MNHEY and SVGAGI. The CDR3 has 17 residues. The CDR3: CASSYSMGTGTLSEQYF. CDR3 in DNA: TGTGCCAGCAGTTACTCGATGGGTACAGGGACTCTCAGCGAGCAGTACTTC.

This clone was picked up a small number of times. The chain carries TRBV5-4 and TRBJ2-7; the D gene is possibly TRBD1 (6 bases). Germline loops: CDR1 SGHNT, CDR2 YYREEE (reference sequence). This CDR3 contains 17 residues. Trimming took 0 bases from V and 2 from J, leaving 18 bases between them. The DNA of the CDR3 is TGTGCCAGCAGCTTGGGTGCAGGGGCCCCGGGCACCTACGAGCAGTACTTC. Residues: CASSLGAGAPGTYEQYF.

This clone was recorded at least ten times. V usage is TRBV19 and J usage is TRBJ1-5, with 7 bases fitting TRBD1. Trimming took 6 bases from V and 0 from J; bases not matched to a gene: 11. The germline V gene encodes CDR1 LNHDA and CDR2 SQIVND (reference sequence). The CDR3 runs to 17 residues. The CDR3 here is CASRGWTGNHSNQPQHF. DNA for the CDR3: TGTGCCAGTAGGGGATGGACAGGCAACCATAGCAATCAGCCCCAGCATTTT.

This clone was found many times. The chain carries TRBV2 and TRBJ1-2; tentative D call: TRBD1 (5 bases). This CDR3 spans 13 amino acids. V shed 7 bases and J shed 5 bases, with 14 bases lying between them. CDR1 is SNHLY and CDR2 is FYNNEI in the germline V gene. For the CDR3, the DNA is TGTGCCAGCATGGCGACAGCGGGGTATGGCTACACCTTC. It specifies CASMATAGYGYTF.

The gene calls are TRBV27 and TRBJ2-7; maybe TRBD1 (6 bases). This CDR3 spans 13 amino acids. The germline CDR1 and CDR2 sequences are MNHEY and SMNVEV (reference sequence). With 11 bases removed from V and 5 bases from J, the gap between germline ends came to 19 bases. As DNA, the CDR3 is TGTGCCGACAGTCCTTGGGGGCTCAACGAGCAGTACTTC. Residues: CADSPWGLNEQYF.

Judged by abundance, this clone is medium-sized (0.01 to 0.1%). V and J are TRBV18 and TRBJ1-4; 8 nucleotides line up with TRBD1. CDR3 length equals 16 residues. Germline loops: CDR1 KGHSH, CDR2 LQKENI. V shed 3 bases and J 0 bases; nucleotides not matched to a gene: 3. In nucleotides, the CDR3 is TGTGCCAGCTCACCCCAGGGGGCCACAACTAATGAAAAACTGTTTTTT. Encoded protein: CASSPQGATTNEKLFF.

The CDR3 spells CASSPYPLFERETPDTQYF. The CDR3 region has the DNA TGTGCCAGCAGCCCGTACCCCCTCTTTGAGCGGGAGACTCCCGATACGCAGTATTTT. This chain joins TRBV7-4 and TRBJ2-3, with TRBD2 matching over 8 bases. The CDR3 length is 19 residues. The germline CDR1 and CDR2 sequences are SGHVT and SQSDAQ. The V gene end was trimmed by 5 bases and the J gene end by 6 bases; junction bases not matched to a gene: 22.

This clone was found many times. The CDR3 nucleotides are TGCAGTGCTAGTGAGGCGGGCTCCTACAATGAGCAGTTCTTC. This translates into CSASEAGSYNEQFF. V is TRBV20-1 and J is TRBJ2-1, with a possible D match to TRBD2 (5 bases). The CDR3 sequence is 14 residues long. Trimming left V 3 bases short and J 0 bases short, with 9 bases between. The germline V gene has CDR1 DFQATT and CDR2 SNEGSKA (reference sequence).

Within the sample, this clone is medium-sized. The rearrangement joins TRBV3-1 to TRBJ2-7, with D perhaps matching TRBD2 (5 bases). CDR1 is LGHDT, CDR2 YNNKEL, per germline (reference sequence). The CDR3 is 12 amino acids. The ends were cut back, 4 bases at V and 3 bases at J, with 7 bases in the middle. The CDR3 sequence is CASSRGFYEQYF. The CDR3 bases are TGTGCCAGCAGCCGAGGGTTCTACGAGCAGTACTTC.

This clone was found many times. This CDR3 reads CASSLQEGNTIYF. CDR3 in DNA: TGTGCCAGCAGCTTACAGGAGGGAAACACCATATATTTT. This chain uses TRBV7-9 with TRBJ1-3; D remains unclear. The V and J ends lost 2 bases and 4 bases respectively, with 6 bases between them. The germline CDR1 and CDR2 sequences are SEHNR and FQNEAQ (reference sequence). The CDR3 has 13 residues.

This clone was seen repeatedly, ten times or more. This chain uses TRBV7-2 with TRBJ1-6; 9 positions match TRBD1. With V trimmed by 5 bases and J by 9 bases, 8 bases remained unmatched. CDR1 and CDR2 (germline): SGHTA, FQGNSA. The CDR3 extends over 15 amino acids. The CDR3 bases are TGTGCCAGCAGCCTAGGGGACAGGGACGGTTCACCCCTCCACTTT. Its translation is CASSLGDRDGSPLHF.

J is TRBJ2-7 and V is TRBV28; tentatively, D is TRBD1 or TRBD2 (6 bases each). The CDR3 is made up of 16 amino acids. Trimming cost V 5 bases and J 7 bases, with 24 bases left between them. Germline values: CDR1 MDHEN, CDR2 SYDVKM. CDR3 in amino acids: CASSHQPGLGAGEQYF. The CDR3 nucleotides are TGTGCCAGCAGTCATCAACCTGGATTGGGGGCGGGGGAGCAGTACTTC.

This clone has ten or more counts. J is TRBJ2-3 and V is TRBV4-2; no reliable D call. The V gene's germline CDR1 is LGHNA and CDR2 YNFKEQ. The CDR3 covers 15 residues. V was cut by 1 base and J by 3 bases, with 11 bases left in between. CDR3 loop: CASSQGSPDTDTQYF. The CDR3 DNA follows: TGTGCCAGCAGCCAAGGGAGTCCAGATACAGATACGCAGTATTTT.

CDR3 in DNA: TGTGCCAGCAGCTTAGATGGGGGACTAAACGAGCAGTACTTC. This codes for CASSLDGGLNEQYF. The chain links TRBV11-2 to TRBJ2-7; 7 bases map to TRBD2. Germline CDR1 reads SGHAT; CDR2 reads FQNNGV. The V gene end was trimmed by 0 bases and the J gene end by 5 bases; junction bases not matched to a gene: 4. The length of the CDR3 is 14 residues.

The table lists this clone with many counts. A junction boundary mismatches the germline segment, possibly from a read error. This chain connects TRBV11-1 to TRBJ2-1, with D perhaps TRBD1 (6 bases). This CDR3 contains 17 residues. Germline V lookup: CDR1 SGHAT, CDR2 FQDESV (reference sequence). The CDR3 here is CAGSLGGNLFSYNEQFF. DNA of the CDR3: TGTGCCGGCAGCTTAGGGGGAAACCTTTTCTCCTACAATGAGCAGTTCTTC.

The chain combines TRBV13 with TRBJ1-2; no firm D call. The CDR3 runs 12 residues. Trimming took off 4 bases at V and 4 bases at J, with 7 bases between the two ends. Germline V lookup: CDR1 PRHDT, CDR2 FYEKMQ (reference sequence). CDR3 loop: CASSSGSYGYTF. Here the CDR3 DNA reads TGTGCCAGCAGCTCCGGATCCTATGGCTACACCTTC.

This clone was seen repeatedly, ten times or more. The rearrangement joins TRBV12-5 to TRBJ2-5, with no clear D. Trimming removed 0 bases at V and 5 bases at J, with 4 bases between. The CDR3 contains 12 residues. CDR1 LGHNT and CDR2 FRNRAP come from the germline V gene. In DNA form, the CDR3 reads TGTGCTAGTGGTTTGGTTCCGGAGACCCAGTACTTC. Translated, it gives CASGLVPETQYF.

The chain recombines TRBV11-1 with TRBJ2-2, with a tentative D call TRBD2 (5 bases). The CDR3 is made up of 16 amino acids. Germline CDR1 is SGHAT and CDR2 is FQDESV (reference sequence). With 7 bases removed from V and 0 bases from J, the gap between germline ends came to 15 bases. The CDR3 reads CASTPLARANTGELFF. DNA for the CDR3: TGTGCCAGCACCCCCTTGGCGCGGGCGAACACCGGGGAGCTGTTTTTT.

This clone was seen a handful of times. The chain is built from TRBV28 and TRBJ1-3; the match to TRBD1 covers 8 bases. The CDR3 loop spans 16 amino acids. The V segment lost 2 bases and the J segment 0 bases; nucleotides outside the gene matches: 3. Germline loops: CDR1 MDHEN, CDR2 SYDVKM. CDR3 amino acids: CASSLRDRHSGNTIYF. The CDR3 nucleotides are TGTGCCAGCAGTTTAAGGGACAGGCACTCTGGAAACACCATATATTTT.

This clone occurred many times. The genes are TRBV15 and TRBJ2-3; weak D call: TRBD1 (5 bases). CDR1 is LNHNV and CDR2 is YYDKDF in the germline V gene (reference sequence). Trimming took off 0 bases at V and 9 bases at J, with 13 bases between the two ends. There are 14 residues in the CDR3. The CDR3 loop is CATSRDKGWGTQYF. The CDR3 region has the DNA TGTGCCACCAGCAGAGATAAAGGTTGGGGCACGCAGTATTTT.